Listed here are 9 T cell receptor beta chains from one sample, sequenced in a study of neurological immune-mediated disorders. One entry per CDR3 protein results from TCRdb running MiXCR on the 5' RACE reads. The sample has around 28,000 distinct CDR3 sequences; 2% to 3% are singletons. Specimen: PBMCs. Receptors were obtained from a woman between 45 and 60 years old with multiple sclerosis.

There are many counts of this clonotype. In DNA form, the CDR3 reads TGTGCCAGCAGCCCGATGGGTAGTGGGGAGCAGTTCTTC. This codes for CASSPMGSGEQFF. The rearrangement links TRBV7-6 to TRBJ2-1, with D unclear. The CDR3 runs to 13 residues. Germline CDR1 reads SGHVS; CDR2 reads FNYEAQ. The V and J ends lost 5 bases and 10 bases respectively, with 15 bases between them. Filled out from reference TRBV7-6 and TRBJ2-1, the complete variable domain reads GAGVSQSPRYKVTKRGQDVALRCDPISGHVSLYWYRQALGQGPEFLTYFNYEAQQDKSGLPNDRFSAERPEGSISTLTIQRTEQRDSAMYRCASSPMGSGEQFFGPGTRLTVL.

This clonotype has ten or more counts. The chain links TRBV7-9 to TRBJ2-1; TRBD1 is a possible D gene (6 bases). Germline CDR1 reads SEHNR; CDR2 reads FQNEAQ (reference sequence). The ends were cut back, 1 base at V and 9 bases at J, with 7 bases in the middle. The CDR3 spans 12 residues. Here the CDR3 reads CASSLGGGEQFF. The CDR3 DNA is TGTGCCAGCAGCTTAGGAGGGGGTGAGCAGTTCTTC.

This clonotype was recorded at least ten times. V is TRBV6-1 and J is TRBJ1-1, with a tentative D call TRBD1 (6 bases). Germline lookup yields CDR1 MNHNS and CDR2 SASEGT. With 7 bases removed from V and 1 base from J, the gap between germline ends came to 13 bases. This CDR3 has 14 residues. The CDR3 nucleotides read TGTGCCAGCAAGGGGGGGACGGCGAACACTGAAGCTTTCTTT. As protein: CASKGGTANTEAFF.

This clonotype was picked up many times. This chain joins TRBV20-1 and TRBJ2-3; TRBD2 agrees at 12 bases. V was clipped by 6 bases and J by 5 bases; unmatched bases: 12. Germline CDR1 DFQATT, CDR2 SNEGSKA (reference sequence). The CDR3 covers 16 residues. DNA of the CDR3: TGCAGTGCCCGAGGGCTAGCGGGGGGGGAGAGAGATACGCAGTATTTT. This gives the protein CSARGLAGGERDTQYF.

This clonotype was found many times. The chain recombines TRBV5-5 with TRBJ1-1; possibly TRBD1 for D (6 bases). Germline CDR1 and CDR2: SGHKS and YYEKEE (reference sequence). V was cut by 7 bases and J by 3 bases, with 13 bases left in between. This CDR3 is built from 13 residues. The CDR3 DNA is TGTGCCAGCCGCGGGGGCGCCGACACTGAAGCTTTCTTT. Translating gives CASRGGADTEAFF. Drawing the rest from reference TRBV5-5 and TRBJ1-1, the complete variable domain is DAGVTQSPTHLIKTRGQQVTLRCSPISGHKSVSWYQQVLGQGPQFIFQYYEKEERGRGNFPDRFSARQFPNYSSELNVNALLLGDSALYLCASRGGADTEAFFGQGTRLTVV.

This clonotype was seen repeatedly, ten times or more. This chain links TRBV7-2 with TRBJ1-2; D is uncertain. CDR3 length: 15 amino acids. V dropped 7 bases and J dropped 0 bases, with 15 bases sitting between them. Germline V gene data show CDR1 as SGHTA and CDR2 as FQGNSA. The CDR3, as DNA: TGTGCCAGCACAATGACCCTTAACGCTAACTATGGCTACACCTTC. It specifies CASTMTLNANYGYTF.

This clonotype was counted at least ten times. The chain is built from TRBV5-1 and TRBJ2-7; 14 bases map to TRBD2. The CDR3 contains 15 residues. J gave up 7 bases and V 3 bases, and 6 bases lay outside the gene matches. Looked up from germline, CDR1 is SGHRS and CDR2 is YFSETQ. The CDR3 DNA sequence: TGCGCCAGCAGCTCGACTAGCGGGGGGGCACATGAGCAGTACTTC. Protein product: CASSSTSGGAHEQYF. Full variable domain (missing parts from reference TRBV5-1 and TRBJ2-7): KAGVTQTPRYLIKTRGQQVTLSCSPISGHRSVSWYQQTPGQGLQFLFEYFSETQRNKGNFPGRFSGRQFSNSRSEMNVSTLELGDSALYLCASSSTSGGAHEQYFGPGTRLTVT.

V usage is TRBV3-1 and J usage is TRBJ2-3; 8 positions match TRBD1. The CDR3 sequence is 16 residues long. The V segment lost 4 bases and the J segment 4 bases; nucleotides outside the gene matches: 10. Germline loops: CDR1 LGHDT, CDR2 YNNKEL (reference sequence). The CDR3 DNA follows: TGTGCCAGCAGCCGGAAGGACAGGGATTGGGCAGATACGCAGTATTTT. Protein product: CASSRKDRDWADTQYF.

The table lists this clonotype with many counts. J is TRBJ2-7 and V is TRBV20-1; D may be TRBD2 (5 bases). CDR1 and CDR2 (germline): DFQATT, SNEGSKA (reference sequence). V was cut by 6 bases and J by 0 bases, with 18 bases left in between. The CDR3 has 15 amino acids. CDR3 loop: CSALPRRGYSYEQYF. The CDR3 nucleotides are TGCAGTGCACTCCCCCGTCGGGGTTACTCCTACGAGCAGTACTTC.